This T cell receptor beta chain was sequenced in a study of T cell repertoires in aging, cancer and after chemotherapy. Study-wide background: Glioblastoma patients receiving temozolomide-based therapy gave paired samples before and after chemotherapy.

A mixed TRB-A/B primer pool amplified rearranged TRB by multiplex touch-down PCR. One entry per CDR3 protein results from TCRdb running MiXCR on the multiplex PCR reads. The sample lists some 19,000 distinct CDR3 sequences, less than 45% occurring once. Peripheral blood genomic DNA, not sorted cells or RNA, was the template. The CDR3 has 15 residues. The junction had 2 bases not matched to a gene; V was cut back by 2 bases and J by 1 base. Germline-derived CDR1 and CDR2 are SGHRS and YFSETQ. The TCR sequence derives from a human donor with a solid tumor. The rearrangement uses TRBV5-1 and TRBJ2-3; TRBD1 agrees at 9 bases. The source material was blood. The CDR3 loop is CASSFRTGGTDTQYF. The CDR3 DNA is TGCGCCAGCAGCTTCCGGACAGGGGGCACAGATACGCAGTATTTT.